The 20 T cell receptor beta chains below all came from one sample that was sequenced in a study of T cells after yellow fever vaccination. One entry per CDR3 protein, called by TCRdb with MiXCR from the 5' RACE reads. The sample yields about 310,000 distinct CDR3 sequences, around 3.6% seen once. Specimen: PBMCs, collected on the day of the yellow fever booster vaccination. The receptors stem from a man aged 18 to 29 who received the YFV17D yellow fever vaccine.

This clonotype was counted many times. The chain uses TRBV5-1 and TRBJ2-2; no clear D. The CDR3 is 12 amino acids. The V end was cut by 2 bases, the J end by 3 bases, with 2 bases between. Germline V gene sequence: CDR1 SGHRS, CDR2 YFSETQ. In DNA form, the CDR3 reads TGCGCCAGCAGCTTCGACACCGGGGAGCTGTTTTTT. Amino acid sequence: CASSFDTGELFF.

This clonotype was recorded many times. The CDR3 region is CASSCVRDTVRAIRQPDTQYF. For the CDR3, the DNA is TGCGCCAGCAGTTGTGTCCGGGACACGGTTAGAGCAATCAGGCAACCAGATACGCAGTATTTT. The genes are TRBV5-1 and TRBJ2-3; D possibly corresponds to TRBD1 (6 bases). There are 21 residues in the CDR3. The germline V gene encodes CDR1 SGHRS and CDR2 YFSETQ. Trimming removed 5 bases from V and 4 bases from J, with 35 bases in between.

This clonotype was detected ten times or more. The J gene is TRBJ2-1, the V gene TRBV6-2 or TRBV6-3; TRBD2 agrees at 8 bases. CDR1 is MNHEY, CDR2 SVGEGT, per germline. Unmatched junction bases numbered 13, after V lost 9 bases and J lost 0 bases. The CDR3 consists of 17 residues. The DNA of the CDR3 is TGTGCCAGTAATAGCCTTCCGGGGGGGAGCTCCTACAATGAGCAGTTCTTC. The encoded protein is CASNSLPGGSSYNEQFF.

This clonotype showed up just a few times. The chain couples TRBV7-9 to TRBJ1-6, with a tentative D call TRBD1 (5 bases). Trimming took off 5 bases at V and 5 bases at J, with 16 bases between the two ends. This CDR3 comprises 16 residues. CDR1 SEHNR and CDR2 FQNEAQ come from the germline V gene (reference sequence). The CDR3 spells CASSRLGTINNSPLHF. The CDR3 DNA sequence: TGTGCCAGCAGCCGATTAGGGACGATAAATAATTCACCCCTCCACTTT. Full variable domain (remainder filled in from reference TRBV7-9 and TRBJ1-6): DTGVSQNPRHKITKRGQNVTFRCDPISEHNRLYWYRQTLGQGPEFLTYFQNEAQLEKSRLLSDRFSAERPKGSFSTLEIQRTEQGDSAMYLCASSRLGTINNSPLHFGNGTRLTVT.

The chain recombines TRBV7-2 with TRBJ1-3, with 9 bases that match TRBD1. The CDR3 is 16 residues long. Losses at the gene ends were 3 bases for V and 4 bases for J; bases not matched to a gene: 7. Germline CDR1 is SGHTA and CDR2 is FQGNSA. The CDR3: CASSFGWGTGGNTIYF. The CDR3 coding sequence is TGTGCCAGCAGCTTCGGATGGGGGACAGGGGGAAACACCATATATTTT. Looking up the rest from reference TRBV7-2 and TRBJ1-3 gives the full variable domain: GAGVSQSPSNKVTEKGKDVELRCDPISGHTALYWYRQSLGQGLEFLIYFQGNSAPDKSGLPSDRFSAERTGGSVSTLTIQRTQQEDSAVYLCASSFGWGTGGNTIYFGEGSWLTVV.

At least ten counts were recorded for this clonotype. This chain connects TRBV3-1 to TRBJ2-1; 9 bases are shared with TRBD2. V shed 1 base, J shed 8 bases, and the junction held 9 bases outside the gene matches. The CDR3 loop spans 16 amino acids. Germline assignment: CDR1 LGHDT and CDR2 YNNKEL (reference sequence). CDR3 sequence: CASSQAGAGGFYEQFF. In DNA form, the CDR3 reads TGTGCCAGCAGCCAAGCGGGGGCGGGGGGGTTCTATGAGCAGTTCTTC.

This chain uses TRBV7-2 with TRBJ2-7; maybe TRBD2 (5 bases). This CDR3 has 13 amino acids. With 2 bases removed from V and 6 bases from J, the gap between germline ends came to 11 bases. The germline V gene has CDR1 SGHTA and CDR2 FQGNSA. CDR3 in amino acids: CASSLYGVSEQYV. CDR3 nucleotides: TGTGCCAGCAGCTTATACGGGGTCTCCGAGCAGTACGTC.

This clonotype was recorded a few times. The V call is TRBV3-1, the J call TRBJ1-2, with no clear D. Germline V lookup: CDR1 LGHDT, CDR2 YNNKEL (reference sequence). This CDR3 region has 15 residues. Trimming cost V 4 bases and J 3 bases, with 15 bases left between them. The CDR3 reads CASSPTLNSDYGYTF. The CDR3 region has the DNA TGTGCCAGCAGCCCGACACTTAACTCGGACTATGGCTACACCTTC.

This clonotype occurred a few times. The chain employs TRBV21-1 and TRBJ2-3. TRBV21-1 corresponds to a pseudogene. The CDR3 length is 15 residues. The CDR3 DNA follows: TGTGCCAGCAGCAAAGCAGGGACTAGCGGAGATACGCAGTATTTT. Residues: CASSKAGTSGDTQYF.

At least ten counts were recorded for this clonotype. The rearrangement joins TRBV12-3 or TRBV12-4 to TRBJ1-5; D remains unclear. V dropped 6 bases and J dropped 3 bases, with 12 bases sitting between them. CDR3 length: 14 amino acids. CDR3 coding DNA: TGTGCCAGCAGGGAAGGACCGAACAATCAGCCCCAGCATTTT. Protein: CASREGPNNQPQHF.

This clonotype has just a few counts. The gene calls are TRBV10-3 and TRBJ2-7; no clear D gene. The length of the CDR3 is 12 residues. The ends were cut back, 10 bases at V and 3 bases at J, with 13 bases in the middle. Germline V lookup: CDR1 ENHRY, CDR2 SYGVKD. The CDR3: CATAQNLYEQYV. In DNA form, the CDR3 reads TGTGCCACCGCCCAGAATCTCTACGAGCAGTACGTC.

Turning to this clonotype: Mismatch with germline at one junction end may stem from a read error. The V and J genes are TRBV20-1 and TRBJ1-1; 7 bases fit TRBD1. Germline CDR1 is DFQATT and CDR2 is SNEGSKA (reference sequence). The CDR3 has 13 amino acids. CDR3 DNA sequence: TGCTGTGCTAGCCAGGGACAGCCGACTGAAGCTTTCTTT. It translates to CCASQGQPTEAFF.

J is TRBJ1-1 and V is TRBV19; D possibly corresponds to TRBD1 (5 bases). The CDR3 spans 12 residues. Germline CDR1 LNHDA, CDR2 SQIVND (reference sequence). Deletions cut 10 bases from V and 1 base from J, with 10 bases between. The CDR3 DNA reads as TGTGCCACTCGGAGGGGGAACACTGAAGCTTTCTTT. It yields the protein CATRRGNTEAFF.

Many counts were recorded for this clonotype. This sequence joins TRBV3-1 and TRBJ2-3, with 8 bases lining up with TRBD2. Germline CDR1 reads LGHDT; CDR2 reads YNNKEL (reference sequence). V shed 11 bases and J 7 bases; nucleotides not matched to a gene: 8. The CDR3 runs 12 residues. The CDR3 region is CAASGGAHTQYF. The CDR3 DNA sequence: TGTGCCGCGTCCGGGGGGGCGCATACGCAGTATTTT.

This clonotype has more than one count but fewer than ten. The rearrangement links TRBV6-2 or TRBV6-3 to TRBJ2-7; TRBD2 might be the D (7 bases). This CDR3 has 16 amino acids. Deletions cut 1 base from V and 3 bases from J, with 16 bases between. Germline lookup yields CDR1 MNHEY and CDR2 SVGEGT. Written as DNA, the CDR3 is TGTGCCAGCAGTTACTTGTCAGGGGAGGGTGGCTACGAGCAGTACGTC. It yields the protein CASSYLSGEGGYEQYV.

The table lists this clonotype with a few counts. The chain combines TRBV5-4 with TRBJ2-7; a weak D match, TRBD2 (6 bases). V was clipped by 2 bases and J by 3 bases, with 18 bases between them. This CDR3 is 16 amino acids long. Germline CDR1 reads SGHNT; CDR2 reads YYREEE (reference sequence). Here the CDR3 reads CASSLGARGAGYEQYF. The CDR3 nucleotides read TGTGCCAGCAGCTTAGGGGCGCGGGGAGCCGGCTACGAGCAGTACTTC.

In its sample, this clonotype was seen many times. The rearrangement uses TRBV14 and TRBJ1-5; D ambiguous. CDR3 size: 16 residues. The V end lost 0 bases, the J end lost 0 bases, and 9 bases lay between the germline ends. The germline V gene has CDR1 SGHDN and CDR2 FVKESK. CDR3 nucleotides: TGTGCCAGCAGCCAAGAAGGGAGGGATAGCAATCAGCCCCAGCATTTT. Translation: CASSQEGRDSNQPQHF. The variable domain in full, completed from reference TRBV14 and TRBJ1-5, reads EAGVTQFPSHSVIEKGQTVTLRCDPISGHDNLYWYRRVMGKEIKFLLHFVKESKQDESGMPNNRFLAERTGGTYSTLKVQPAELEDSGVYFCASSQEGRDSNQPQHFGDGTRLSIL.

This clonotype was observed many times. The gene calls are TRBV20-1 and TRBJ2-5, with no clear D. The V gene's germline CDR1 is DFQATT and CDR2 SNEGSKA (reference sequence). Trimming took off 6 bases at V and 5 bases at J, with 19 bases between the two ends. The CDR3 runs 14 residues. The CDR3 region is CSASPWSRTETQYF. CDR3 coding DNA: TGCAGTGCCTCTCCCTGGAGCAGGACGGAGACCCAGTACTTC.

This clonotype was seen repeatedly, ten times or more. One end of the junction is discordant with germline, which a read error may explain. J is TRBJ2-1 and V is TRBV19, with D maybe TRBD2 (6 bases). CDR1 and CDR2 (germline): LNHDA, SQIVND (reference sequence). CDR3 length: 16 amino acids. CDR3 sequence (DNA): TGTGCCAGTAGTATGCGGGGTTCCTTGAGGTACACTGAGCAGTTCTTC. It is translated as CASSMRGSLRYTEQFF.

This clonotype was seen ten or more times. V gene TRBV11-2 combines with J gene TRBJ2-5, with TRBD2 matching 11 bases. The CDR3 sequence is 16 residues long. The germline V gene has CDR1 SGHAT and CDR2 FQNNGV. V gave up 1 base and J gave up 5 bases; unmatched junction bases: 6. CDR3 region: CASSLGTGTSGETQYF. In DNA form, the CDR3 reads TGTGCCAGCAGCTTAGGTACTGGGACTAGCGGTGAGACCCAGTACTTC.